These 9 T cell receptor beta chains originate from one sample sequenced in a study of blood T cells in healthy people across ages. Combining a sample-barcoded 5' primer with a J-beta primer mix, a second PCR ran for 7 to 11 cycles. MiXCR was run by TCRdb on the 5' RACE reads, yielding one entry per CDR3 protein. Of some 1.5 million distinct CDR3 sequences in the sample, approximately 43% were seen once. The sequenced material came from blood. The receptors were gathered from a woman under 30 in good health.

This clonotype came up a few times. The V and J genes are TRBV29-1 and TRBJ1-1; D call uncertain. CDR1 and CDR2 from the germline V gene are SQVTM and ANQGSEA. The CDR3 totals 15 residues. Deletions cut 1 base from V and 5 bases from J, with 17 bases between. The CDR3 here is CSVEGVAGLRTEAFF. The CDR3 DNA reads TGCAGCGTTGAAGGGGTGGCCGGACTGAGGACTGAAGCTTTCTTT.

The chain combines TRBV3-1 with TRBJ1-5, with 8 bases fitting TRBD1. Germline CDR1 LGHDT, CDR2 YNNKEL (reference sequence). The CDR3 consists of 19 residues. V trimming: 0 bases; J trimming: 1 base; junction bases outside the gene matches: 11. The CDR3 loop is CASSQDPIDRDRSNQPQHF. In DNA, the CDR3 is TGTGCCAGCAGCCAAGATCCGATAGACCGGGACAGGAGCAATCAGCCCCAGCATTTT.

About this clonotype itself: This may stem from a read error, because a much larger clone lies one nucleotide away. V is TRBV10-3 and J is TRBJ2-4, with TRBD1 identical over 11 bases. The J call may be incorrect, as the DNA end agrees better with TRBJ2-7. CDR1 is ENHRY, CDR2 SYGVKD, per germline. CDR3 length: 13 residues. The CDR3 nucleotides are TGTGTCACCGGACAGGGGGCCTCCTACGAGCAGTACTTC. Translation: CVTGQGASYEQYF.

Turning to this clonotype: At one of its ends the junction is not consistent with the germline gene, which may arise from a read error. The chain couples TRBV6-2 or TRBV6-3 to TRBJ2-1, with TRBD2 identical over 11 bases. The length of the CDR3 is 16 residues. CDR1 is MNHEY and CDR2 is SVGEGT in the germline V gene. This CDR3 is CASSLYTGLAVNERFF. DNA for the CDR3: TGTGCCAGCAGCCTGTACACGGGACTAGCGGTTAATGAGCGGTTCTTC.

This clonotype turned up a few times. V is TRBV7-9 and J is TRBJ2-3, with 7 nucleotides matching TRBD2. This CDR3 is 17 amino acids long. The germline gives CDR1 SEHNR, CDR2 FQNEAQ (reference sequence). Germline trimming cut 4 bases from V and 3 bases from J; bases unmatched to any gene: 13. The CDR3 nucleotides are TGTGCCAGCAGCTCCAATGCGGGGGTTTCGTTGACAGATACGCAGTATTTT. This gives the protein CASSSNAGVSLTDTQYF.

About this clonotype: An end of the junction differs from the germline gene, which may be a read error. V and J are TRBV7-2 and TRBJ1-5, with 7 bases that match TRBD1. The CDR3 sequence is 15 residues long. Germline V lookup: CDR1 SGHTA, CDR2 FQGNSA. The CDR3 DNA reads TGTGCCAACAGCTTACTCACAGGGGCAGATCAGCCCCAGCATTTT. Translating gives CANSLLTGADQPQHF.

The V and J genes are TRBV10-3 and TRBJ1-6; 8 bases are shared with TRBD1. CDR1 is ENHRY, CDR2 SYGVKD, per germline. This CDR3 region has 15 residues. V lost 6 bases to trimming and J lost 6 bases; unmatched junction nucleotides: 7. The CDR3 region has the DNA TGTGCCATCAGGACAGGGGCTGGTGGTAATTCACCCCTCCACTTT. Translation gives CAIRTGAGGNSPLHF.

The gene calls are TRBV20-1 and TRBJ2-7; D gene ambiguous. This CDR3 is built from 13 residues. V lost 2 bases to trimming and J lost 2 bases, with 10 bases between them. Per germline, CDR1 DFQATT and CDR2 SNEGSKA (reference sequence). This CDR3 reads CSARKGPTYEQYF. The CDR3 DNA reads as TGCAGTGCTAGAAAGGGTCCGACCTACGAGCAGTACTTC.

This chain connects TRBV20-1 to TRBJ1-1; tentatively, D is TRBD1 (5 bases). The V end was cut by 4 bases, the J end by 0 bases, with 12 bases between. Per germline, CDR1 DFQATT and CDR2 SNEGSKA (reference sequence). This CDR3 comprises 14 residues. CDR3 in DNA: TGCAGTGCTACTGGGGGATCCATGAACACTGAAGCTTTCTTT. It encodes CSATGGSMNTEAFF.